What follows is one TCR beta chain and its context. Its antigen is currently unknown. The data were taken from a study of T-cell memory formation after mild COVID-19. Study as a whole: Clusters were largely donor specific. Study-level points and caveats: Some clones that responded turned up in pre-infection memory, which suggests that cross-reactive memory joined in. Mainly CM and EM harbored the contracting CD4+ clones; mainly EMRA harbored the CD8+ ones.

TCRdb analysed the 5' RACE reads with MiXCR anew, one entry per CDR3 protein. Of under 250,000 distinct CDR3 sequences listed, roughly 14% are singletons. Trimming at V came to 10 bases and at J to 7 bases, leaving 16 bases not matched to a gene. The CDR3 runs 15 residues. CDR1 and CDR2 (germline): SEHNR, FQNEAQ (reference sequence). V usage is TRBV7-9 and J usage is TRBJ2-3, with 8 bases matching TRBD1. This clonotype was obtained from an adult woman who had mild COVID-19 (a few samples of this study predate the infection). Cell type and time point are not known. The sample comprised PBMCs or a T cell subset sorted from them (not recorded which). CDR3 coding DNA: TGTGCCATCTCAATGGCCAGGGACAGGTCGAATACGCAGTATTTT. It specifies CAISMARDRSNTQYF.